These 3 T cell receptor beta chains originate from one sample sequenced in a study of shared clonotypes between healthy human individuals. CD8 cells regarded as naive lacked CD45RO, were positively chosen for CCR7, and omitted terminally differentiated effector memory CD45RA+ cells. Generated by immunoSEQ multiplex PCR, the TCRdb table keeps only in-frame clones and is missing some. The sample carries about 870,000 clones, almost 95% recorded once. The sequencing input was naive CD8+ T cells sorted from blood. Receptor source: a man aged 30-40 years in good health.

In DNA, the CDR3 is TGTGCCAGCAGTTTTGGTTTTGATCAGCCCCAGCATTTT. As protein: CASSFGFDQPQHF. The chain carries TRBV27 and TRBJ1-5; D unclear. Trimming left V 3 bases short and J 5 bases short, with 8 bases between. Per the germline V gene, CDR1 is MNHEY and CDR2 is SMNVEV (reference sequence). The CDR3 spans 13 residues.

CDR3 protein: CASSGEQTWGGNQPQHF. In nucleotides, the CDR3 is TGTGCCAGCAGTGGGGAGCAAACGTGGGGGGGTAATCAGCCCCAGCATTTT. The rearrangement uses TRBV6-1 and TRBJ1-5, with D possibly being TRBD1 (5 bases). Germline CDR1 and CDR2: MNHNS and SASEGT. The CDR3 is made up of 17 amino acids. Trimming cost V 4 bases and J 4 bases, with 20 bases left between them.

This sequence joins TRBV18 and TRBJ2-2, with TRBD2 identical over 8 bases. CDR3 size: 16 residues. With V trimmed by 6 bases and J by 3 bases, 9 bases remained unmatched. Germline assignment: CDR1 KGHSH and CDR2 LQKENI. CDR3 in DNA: TGTGCCAGCTCTCCCCCGGGACTAGGGGACACCGGGGAGCTGTTTTTT. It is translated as CASSPPGLGDTGELFF.